Following are 18 T cell receptor beta chains from one sample sequenced in a study of cytomegalovirus exposure and HLA in healthy donors. The PCR had 60 Vbeta and 13 Jbeta primers. Here immunoSEQ multiplex PCR was the method, and the copy in TCRdb shows in-frame clones only, minus some. The data hold about 120,000 clones, with 65% to 80% observed a single time. Input material: PBMCs. The source is a man in his forties in good health and CMV-seropositive.

This sequence joins TRBV7-9 and TRBJ2-3; 8 bases agree with TRBD2. V shed 2 bases and J 6 bases; nucleotides not matched to a gene: 1. This CDR3 region has 13 residues. Germline CDR1 is SEHNR and CDR2 is FQNEAQ (reference sequence). CDR3 bases: TGTGCCAGCAGCTTAATAGCGGGGGATACGCAGTATTTT. It is translated as CASSLIAGDTQYF.

In its sample, this clone was seen a few times. J is TRBJ1-4 and V is TRBV7-2; TRBD1 agrees at 7 bases. Trimming took 5 bases from V and 10 from J; bases not matched to a gene: 13. Germline assignment: CDR1 SGHTA and CDR2 FQGNSA. This CDR3 spans 15 amino acids. The chain's CDR3 is CASSQTDRDGGKLFF. The DNA for the CDR3 is TGTGCCAGCAGCCAGACCGACAGGGACGGGGGAAAACTGTTTTTT. Variable domain in full (rest from reference TRBV7-2 and TRBJ1-4): GAGVSQSPSNKVTEKGKDVELRCDPISGHTALYWYRQSLGQGLEFLIYFQGNSAPDKSGLPSDRFSAERTGGSVSTLTIQRTQQEDSAVYLCASSQTDRDGGKLFFGSGTQLSVL.

J is TRBJ2-7 and V is TRBV11-2; 7 bases map to TRBD2. The trim removed 3 bases at V and 6 bases at J, leaving 5 bases unmatched. Germline values: CDR1 SGHAT, CDR2 FQNNGV. The CDR3 is 13 amino acids. This CDR3 reads CASSLGGRGEQYF. CDR3 nucleotide sequence: TGTGCCAGCAGCTTGGGGGGGAGGGGCGAGCAGTACTTC.

This rearrangement joins TRBV7-2 to TRBJ1-6; D is ambiguous. Germline CDR1 is SGHTA and CDR2 is FQGNSA. Deletions cut 0 bases from V and 13 bases from J, with 25 bases between. The CDR3 covers 18 residues. CDR3: CASSLAVPAGGGGGPLHF. As DNA, the CDR3 is TGTGCCAGCAGCTTAGCGGTACCAGCGGGTGGTGGTGGTGGTCCCCTCCACTTT.

The chain is built from TRBV7-8 and TRBJ1-2; D is ambiguous. The CDR3 has 13 residues. Looked up from germline, CDR1 is SGHVS and CDR2 is FQNEAQ. Trimming cost V 1 base and J 6 bases, with 9 bases left between them. This CDR3 reads CASSLVRMDGYTF. CDR3 nucleotide sequence: TGTGCCAGCAGCTTAGTCAGGATGGATGGCTACACCTTC.

The J gene is TRBJ2-7, the V gene TRBV7-2; possible D gene TRBD2, 6 bases. The germline V gene encodes CDR1 SGHTA and CDR2 FQGNSA. The CDR3 is made up of 12 amino acids. V lost 3 bases, J lost 8 bases, and 11 bases lay in between. The CDR3 DNA reads TGTGCCAGCAGCTTGGAGGGTTTCCAGCAGTACTTC. This codes for CASSLEGFQQYF.

The chain is built from TRBV19 and TRBJ1-1, with TRBD1 as a possible D gene (6 bases). Germline loops: CDR1 LNHDA, CDR2 SQIVND (reference sequence). V gave up 6 bases and J gave up 0 bases, with 17 bases separating them. The CDR3 has 16 residues. For the CDR3, the DNA is TGTGCCAGTAGCGGTGGACAGCTAGCTCTGAACACTGAAGCTTTCTTT. This codes for CASSGGQLALNTEAFF.

For this clone: An end of the junction differs from the germline gene, which may be a read error. The chain uses TRBV7-9 and TRBJ2-6; maybe TRBD1 (6 bases). This CDR3 comprises 15 residues. Germline CDR1 and CDR2: SEHNR and FQNEAQ (reference sequence). The CDR3 protein is CASNLQGPGANVLTF. CDR3 bases: TGTGCCAGCAACTTACAGGGTCCTGGGGCCAACGTCCTGACTTTC.

J is TRBJ2-2 and V is TRBV21-1; the tabulated D call, TRBD2, remains unverified against the DNA. TRBV21-1 is termed a pseudogene. This CDR3 spans 18 amino acids. The CDR3 sequence: CASSKEWGGCKNTGELFF. CDR3 DNA sequence: TGTGCCAGCAGCAAAGAATGGGGGGGCTGCAAGAACACCGGGGAGCTGTTTTTT.

The V and J genes are TRBV11-2 and TRBJ2-2; TRBD1 agrees at 10 bases. After removal of 8 bases from V and 1 base from J, the junction contained 7 bases not matched to a gene. The CDR3 sequence is 16 residues long. The V gene's germline CDR1 is SGHAT and CDR2 FQNNGV. The CDR3 region is CASGPGTGVNTGELFF. For the CDR3, the DNA is TGTGCCAGCGGGCCCGGGACAGGGGTGAACACCGGGGAGCTGTTTTTT. The variable domain in full, completed from reference TRBV11-2 and TRBJ2-2, reads EAGVAQSPRYKIIEKRQSVAFWCNPISGHATLYWYQQILGQGPKLLIQFQNNGVVDDSQLPKDRFSAERLKGVDSTLKIQPAKLEDSAVYLCASGPGTGVNTGELFFGEGSRLTVL.

The rearrangement links TRBV19 to TRBJ1-4, with TRBD1 as a possible D gene (5 bases). The CDR3 runs to 13 residues. Per germline, CDR1 LNHDA and CDR2 SQIVND (reference sequence). V was clipped by 5 bases and J by 8 bases, with 12 bases between them. The CDR3 DNA follows: TGTGCCAGTAGTCGGCAGGGATACGAAAAACTGTTTTTT. This encodes CASSRQGYEKLFF.

The J gene is TRBJ2-1, the V gene TRBV4-3; D perhaps matches TRBD1 (6 bases). With 4 bases removed from V and 6 bases from J, the gap between germline ends came to 16 bases. CDR1 is LGHNA, CDR2 YSLEER, per germline. The CDR3 has 15 amino acids. In DNA form, the CDR3 reads TGCGCCAGCAGCCTATCTTCTCAGGGGTTCAATGAGCAGTTCTTC. It is translated as CASSLSSQGFNEQFF.

Comments on this clone: The junction differs from germline at one of its ends, possibly a read error. The chain employs TRBV6-4 and TRBJ2-2, with 7 bases fitting TRBD2. Germline V gene lookup returns CDR1 MRHNA and CDR2 SNTAGT. The CDR3 extends over 16 amino acids. The CDR3 protein is CASSPQAGTNTEELFF. The CDR3 DNA reads TGTGCCAGCAGTCCTCAAGCGGGGACGAACACCGAGGAGCTGTTTTTT.

The chain couples TRBV19 to TRBJ2-2, with D possibly being TRBD2 (7 bases). V lost 3 bases, J lost 5 bases, and 13 bases lay in between. In germline, CDR1 is LNHDA, CDR2 SQIVND (reference sequence). The CDR3 extends over 15 amino acids. CDR3 in DNA: TGTGCCAGTAGTATTGCGGGGGCTGGGACCGGGGAGCTGTTTTTT. Translating gives CASSIAGAGTGELFF.

A few counts support this clone. The chain uses TRBV7-8 and TRBJ2-2, with unresolved D. Germline lookup yields CDR1 SGHVS and CDR2 FQNEAQ. The CDR3 sequence is 11 residues long. Deletions cut 5 bases from V and 5 bases from J, with 3 bases between. The chain's CDR3 is CASSLTGELFF. DNA for the CDR3: TGTGCCAGCAGCCTGACCGGGGAGCTGTTTTTT.

This chain joins TRBV7-2 and TRBJ2-7, with a weak D call TRBD1 (5 bases). The CDR3 runs to 15 residues. V dropped 5 bases and J dropped 6 bases, with 20 bases sitting between them. Looked up from germline, CDR1 is SGHTA and CDR2 is FQGNSA. The DNA of the CDR3 is TGTGCCAGCAGCCCCAATTCGCCAGGGTTAGGCGAGCAGTACTTC. This translates into CASSPNSPGLGEQYF.

This sequence joins TRBV25-1 and TRBJ2-5; no reliable D call. CDR1 is MGHDK and CDR2 is SYGVNS in the germline V gene. The CDR3 totals 14 residues. V lost 6 bases to trimming and J lost 5 bases, with 16 bases between them. CDR3 residues: CASSPRQAWETQYF. The CDR3 DNA follows: TGTGCCAGCAGCCCTCGGCAGGCCTGGGAGACCCAGTACTTC.

In its sample, this clone was seen a few times. The CDR3 loop is CASSPLAGAGEQYF. CDR3 bases: TGTGCCAGCTCACCACTAGCGGGGGCGGGCGAGCAGTACTTC. V and J are TRBV18 and TRBJ2-7; 9 bases align to TRBD2. Per germline, CDR1 KGHSH and CDR2 LQKENI. V lost 1 base and J lost 6; bases outside the gene matches: 4. The CDR3 has 14 residues.